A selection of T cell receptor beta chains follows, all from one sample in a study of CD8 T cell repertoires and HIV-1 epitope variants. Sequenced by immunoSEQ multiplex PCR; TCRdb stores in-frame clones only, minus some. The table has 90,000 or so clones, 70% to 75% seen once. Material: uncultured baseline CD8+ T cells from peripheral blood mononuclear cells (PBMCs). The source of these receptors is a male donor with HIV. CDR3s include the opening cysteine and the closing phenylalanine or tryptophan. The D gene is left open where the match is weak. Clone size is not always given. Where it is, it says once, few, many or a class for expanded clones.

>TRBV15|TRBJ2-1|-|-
TGTGCCACCAGCAGAGGGGATGTTTACAATGAGCAGTTCTTC
CATSRGDVYNEQFF
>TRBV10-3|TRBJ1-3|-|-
TGTGCCATCAGATCGGGACAATCTGGAAACACCATATATTTT
CAIRSGQSGNTIYF
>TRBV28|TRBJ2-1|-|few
TGTGCCAGCAGTTTCGGTTACAATGAGCAGTTCTTC
CASSFGYNEQFF
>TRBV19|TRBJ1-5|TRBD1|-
TGTGCCAGTAGTATTAGCAGGGGGTACAATCAGCCCCAGCATTTT
CASSISRGYNQPQHF
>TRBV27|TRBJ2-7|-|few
TGTGCCAGCAGTTTACGGGCCTCGAGCTCCTACGAGCAGTACTTC
CASSLRASSSYEQYF
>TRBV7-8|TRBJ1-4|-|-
TGTGCCAGCAGCTTAGAAGGACAAGAAAGAGGACTGTTTTTT
CASSLEGQERGLFF
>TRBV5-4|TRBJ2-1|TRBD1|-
TGTGCCAGCAGCTTGGGGGGGACAGGGAATTACAATGAGCAGTTCTTC
CASSLGGTGNYNEQFF
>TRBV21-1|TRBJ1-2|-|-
TGTGCCAGCATCAACAGGGGGCAGAACTATGGCTACACCTTC
CASINRGQNYGYTF
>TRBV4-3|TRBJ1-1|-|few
TGCGCCAGCAGCCAAGCAGCAGACACTGAAGCTTTCTTT
CASSQAADTEAFF
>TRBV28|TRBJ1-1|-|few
TGTGCCACCCGTATGGGGGACACTGAAGCTTTCTTT
CATRMGDTEAFF
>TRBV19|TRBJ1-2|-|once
TGTGCCAGTAGGGACGGCCTCTATGGCTACACCTTC
CASRDGLYGYTF
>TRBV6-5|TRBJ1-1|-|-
TGTGCCAGCAGTCCGACAGGCCCGCCACTTGAAGCTTTCTTT
CASSPTGPPLEAFF
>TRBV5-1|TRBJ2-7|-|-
TGCGCCGGCAGCTTCGGTCCAGGGGATGTCTACGAGCAGTACTTC
CAGSFGPGDVYEQYF
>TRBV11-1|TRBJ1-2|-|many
TGTGCCAGCAGCCCTGGGACTTCTGACTATGGCTACACCTTC
CASSPGTSDYGYTF
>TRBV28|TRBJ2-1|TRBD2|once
TGTGCCAGCAGGGGACTAGCGGATTACAATGAGCAGTTCTTC
CASRGLADYNEQFF
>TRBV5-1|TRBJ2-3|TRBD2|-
TGCGCCAGCAGCTTGGCCGGTGTTAGCGGGGGCACAGATACGCAGTATTTT
CASSLAGVSGGTDTQYF
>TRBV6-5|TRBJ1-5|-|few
TGTGCCAGCAGAGGAACGGAGGATCAGCCCCAGCATTTT
CASRGTEDQPQHF
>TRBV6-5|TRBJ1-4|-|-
TGTGCCAGCAGCCCAACATGGGAGAATGAAAAACTGTTTTTT
CASSPTWENEKLFF
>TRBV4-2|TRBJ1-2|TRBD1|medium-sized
TGTGCCAGCAGCCTAGGGGACAGCGGGAGGGGTGGCTACACCTTC
CASSLGDSGRGGYTF
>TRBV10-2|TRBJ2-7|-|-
TGCGCCAGCAGTGAGATTGCGCGCCGACGGGCCTACGAGCAGTACTTC
CASSEIARRRAYEQYF
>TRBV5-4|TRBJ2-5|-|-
TGTGCCAGCAGCCCAGAGCTCGGGCAAGAGACCCAGTACTTC
CASSPELGQETQYF
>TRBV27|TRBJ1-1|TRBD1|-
TGTGCCAGCAGTATGACAGGGGACACTGAAGCTTTCTTT
CASSMTGDTEAFF
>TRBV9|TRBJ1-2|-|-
TGTGCCAGCAGCGTAGACAGGGATAGTTATGGCTACACCTTC
CASSVDRDSYGYTF
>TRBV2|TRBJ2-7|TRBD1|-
TGTGCCAGCATTACCGGGACAGGCTCCTACGAGCAGTACTTC
CASITGTGSYEQYF
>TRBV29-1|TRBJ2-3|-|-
TGCAGCGTTCGGATTCGCACTTCCCCAGATACGCAGTATTTT
CSVRIRTSPDTQYF
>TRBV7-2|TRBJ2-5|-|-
TGTGCCAGCAGCCCCAGGTCGGGGGAGACCCAGTACTTC
CASSPRSGETQYF
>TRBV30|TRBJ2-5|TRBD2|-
TGTGCCTGGGCTACCGGGACTAGCGGGGGGGCAGAGACCCAGTACTTC
CAWATGTSGGAETQYF
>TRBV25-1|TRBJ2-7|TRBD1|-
TGTGCCAGCAGTAGACAGGGGGCGGACGAGCAGTACTTC
CASSRQGADEQYF
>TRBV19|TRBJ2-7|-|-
TGTGCCAGTAGTAAAGAACCGTCTTCTGCCGAGCAGTACTTC
CASSKEPSSAEQYF
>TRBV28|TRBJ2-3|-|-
TGTGCCATCCCTGGGGGCTCGGGCACAGATACGCAGTATTTT
CAIPGGSGTDTQYF
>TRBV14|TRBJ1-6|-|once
TGTGCCAGCAGCCACGGACTTAATTCACCCCTCCACTTT
CASSHGLNSPLHF
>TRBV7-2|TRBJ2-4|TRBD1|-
TGTGCCAGCAGCTTATACCCAACAAGGGACAGGGGGACGGACATTCAGTACTTC
CASSLYPTRDRGTDIQYF
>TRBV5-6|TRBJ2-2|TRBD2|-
TGTGCCAGCAGCTTAGCGGGAGGTTATACCGGGGAGCTGTTTTTT
CASSLAGGYTGELFF
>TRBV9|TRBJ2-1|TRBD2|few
TGTGCCAGCAGCGTAGAGGGACTAGCGGGGGAATACAATGAGCAGTTCTTC
CASSVEGLAGEYNEQFF